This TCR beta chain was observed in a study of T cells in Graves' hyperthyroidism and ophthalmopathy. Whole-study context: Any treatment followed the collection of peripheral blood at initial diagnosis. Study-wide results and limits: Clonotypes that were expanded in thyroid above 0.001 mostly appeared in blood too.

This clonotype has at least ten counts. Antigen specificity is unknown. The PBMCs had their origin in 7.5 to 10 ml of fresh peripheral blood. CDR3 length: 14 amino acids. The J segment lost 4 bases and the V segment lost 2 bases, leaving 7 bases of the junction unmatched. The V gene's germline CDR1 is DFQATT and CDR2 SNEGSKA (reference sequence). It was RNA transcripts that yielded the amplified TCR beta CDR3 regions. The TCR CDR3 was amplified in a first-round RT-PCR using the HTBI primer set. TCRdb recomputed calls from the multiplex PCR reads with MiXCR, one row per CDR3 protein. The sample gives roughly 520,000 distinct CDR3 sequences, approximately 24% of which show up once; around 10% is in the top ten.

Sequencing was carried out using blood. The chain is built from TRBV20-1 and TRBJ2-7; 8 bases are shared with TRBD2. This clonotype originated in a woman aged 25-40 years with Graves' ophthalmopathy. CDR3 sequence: CSARRSGGAYEQYF. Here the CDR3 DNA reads TGCAGTGCTAGACGGTCCGGGGGGGCGTACGAGCAGTACTTC.